One T cell receptor (beta chain) is described in this entry. Antigen: not known. These data come from a study of cytomegalovirus exposure and HLA in healthy donors. The CDR3 has 16 residues. Germline loops: CDR1 LNHDA, CDR2 SQIVND (reference sequence). With 5 bases clipped from V and 0 bases from J, the junction kept 7 bases outside the gene matches. Findings of the study overall: It emerged from a later analysis that several of the most significant clusters appeared to be linked to common viral pathogens. Among donors in an Asian-associated ancestry cluster, a later analysis reportedly found fewer N-insertions than the roughly 610-donor mean. The majority of CMV-associated TCR beta chains were reported as apparently HLA-restricted in a later analysis. Most of the TCR beta V segments (in an earlier analysis) were productive either about 87% or about 30% of the time.

The PCR was carried out with 60 Vbeta primers and 13 Jbeta primers. The repertoire was sequenced with immunoSEQ multiplex PCR; TCRdb's copy has only in-frame clones and lacks some. Altogether roughly 150,000 clones are present, approximately 80% being singletons, with the ten largest covering 2% to 2.5%. Source material: PBMCs. The sequence was obtained from a young man in good health and CMV-seronegative. The chain employs TRBV19 and TRBJ2-3, with 8 bases fitting TRBD2. Here the CDR3 DNA reads TGTGCCAGTAGTCCCGGGGGGGGACCTAGCACAGATACGCAGTATTTT. Translating gives CASSPGGGPSTDTQYF.